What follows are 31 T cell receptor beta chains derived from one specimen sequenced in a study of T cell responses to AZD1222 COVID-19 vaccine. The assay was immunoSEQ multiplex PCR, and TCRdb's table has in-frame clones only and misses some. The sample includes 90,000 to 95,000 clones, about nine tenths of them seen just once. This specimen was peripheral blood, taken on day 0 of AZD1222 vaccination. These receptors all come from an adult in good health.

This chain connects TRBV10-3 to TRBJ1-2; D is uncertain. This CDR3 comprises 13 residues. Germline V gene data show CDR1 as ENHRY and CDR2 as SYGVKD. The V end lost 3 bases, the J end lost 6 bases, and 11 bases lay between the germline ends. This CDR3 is CAISDWGVHGYTF. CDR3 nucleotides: TGTGCCATCAGTGACTGGGGAGTGCATGGCTACACCTTC.

The CDR3 reads CASSLGRDNYGYTF. DNA for the CDR3: TGTGCCAGCAGCTTGGGCAGGGACAACTATGGCTACACCTTC. The chain has TRBV5-6 and TRBJ1-2; possible D gene TRBD1, 5 bases. The CDR3 totals 14 residues. V lost 0 bases and J lost 2, with 8 bases in between. Per the germline V gene, CDR1 is SGHDT and CDR2 is YYEEEE. The entire variable domain, with the rest obtained from reference TRBV5-6 and TRBJ1-2, is as follows: DAGVTQSPTHLIKTRGQQVTLRCSPKSGHDTVSWYQQALGQGPQFIFQYYEEEERQRGNFPDRFSGHQFPNYSSELNVNALLLGDSALYLCASSLGRDNYGYTFGSGTRLTVV.

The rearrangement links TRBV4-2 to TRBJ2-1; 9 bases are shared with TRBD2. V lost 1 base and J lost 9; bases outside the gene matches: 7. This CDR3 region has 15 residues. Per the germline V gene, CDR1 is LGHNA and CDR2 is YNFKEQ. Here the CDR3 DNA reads TGTGCCAGCAGCCAAGCGGCGGGGGGGCCTAGTGAGCAGTTCTTC. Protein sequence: CASSQAAGGPSEQFF.

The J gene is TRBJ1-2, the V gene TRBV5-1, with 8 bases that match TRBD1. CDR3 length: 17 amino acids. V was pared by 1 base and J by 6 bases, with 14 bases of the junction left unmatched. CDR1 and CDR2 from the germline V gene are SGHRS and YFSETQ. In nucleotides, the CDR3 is TGCGCCAGCAGCTTGTTGGCCTGGCAGGGGGCGTATCATGGCTACACCTTC. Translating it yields CASSLLAWQGAYHGYTF.

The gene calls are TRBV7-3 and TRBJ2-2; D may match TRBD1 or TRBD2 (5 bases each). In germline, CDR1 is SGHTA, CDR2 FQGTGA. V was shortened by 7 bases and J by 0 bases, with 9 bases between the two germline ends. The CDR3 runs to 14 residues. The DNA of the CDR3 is TGTGCCAGCAACCAGGGACCGAACACCGGGGAGCTGTTTTTT. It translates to CASNQGPNTGELFF.

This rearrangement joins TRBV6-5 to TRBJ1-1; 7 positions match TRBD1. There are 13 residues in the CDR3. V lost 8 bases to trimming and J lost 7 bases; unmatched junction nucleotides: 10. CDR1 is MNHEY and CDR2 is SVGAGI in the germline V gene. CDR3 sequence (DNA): TGTGCCAGCCACACGGACAGGAACTATGAAGCTTTCTTT. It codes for CASHTDRNYEAFF.

The CDR3 here is CASSRQVSWEQYF. The CDR3 nucleotides read TGTGCCAGCAGCCGACAGGTTTCTTGGGAGCAGTACTTC. V is TRBV6-6 and J is TRBJ2-7; D is possibly TRBD1 (6 bases). Trimming cost V 6 bases and J 7 bases, with 16 bases left between them. CDR3 length: 13 residues. Germline V gene lookup returns CDR1 MNHNY and CDR2 SVGAGI (reference sequence).

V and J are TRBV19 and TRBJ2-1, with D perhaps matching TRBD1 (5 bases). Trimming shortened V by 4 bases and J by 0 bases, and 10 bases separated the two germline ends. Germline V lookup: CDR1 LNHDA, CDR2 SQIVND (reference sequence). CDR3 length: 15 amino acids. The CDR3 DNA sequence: TGTGCCAGTAGTACAGGGTTATCCTCCTACAATGAGCAGTTCTTC. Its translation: CASSTGLSSYNEQFF.

The CDR3 DNA follows: TGTGCCAGTAGTGTAGGACAGTTTCGAAAAGCAGGGGCCCAGCATTTT. It yields the protein CASSVGQFRKAGAQHF. V gene TRBV19 combines with J gene TRBJ1-5; D possibly corresponds to TRBD1 (6 bases). The germline V and J ends were trimmed by 5 bases and 11 bases, with 25 bases remaining between them. This CDR3 contains 16 residues. Germline lookup yields CDR1 LNHDA and CDR2 SQIVND (reference sequence).

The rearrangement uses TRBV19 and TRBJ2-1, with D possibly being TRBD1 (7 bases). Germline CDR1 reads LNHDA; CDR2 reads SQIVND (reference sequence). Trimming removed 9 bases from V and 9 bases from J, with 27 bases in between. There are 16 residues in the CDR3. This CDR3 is CASNMPGDSSVSEQFF. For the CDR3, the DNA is TGTGCCAGCAACATGCCGGGGGACAGTTCTGTTAGTGAGCAGTTCTTC.

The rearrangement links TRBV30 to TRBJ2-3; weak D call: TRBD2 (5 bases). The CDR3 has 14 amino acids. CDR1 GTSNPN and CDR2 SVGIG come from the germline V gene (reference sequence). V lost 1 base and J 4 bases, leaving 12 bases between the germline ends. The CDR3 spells CAWSGGKRPDTQYF. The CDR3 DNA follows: TGTGCCTGGAGTGGAGGGAAGAGACCAGATACGCAGTATTTT.

The CDR3 loop is CATSHDRGAYNEQFF. In DNA form, the CDR3 reads TGTGCCACCAGCCACGACAGGGGCGCCTACAATGAGCAGTTCTTC. The V and J genes are TRBV15 and TRBJ2-1, with 8 bases matching TRBD1. Per the germline V gene, CDR1 is LNHNV and CDR2 is YYDKDF (reference sequence). The CDR3 spans 15 residues. J gave up 2 bases and V 5 bases, and 5 bases lay outside the gene matches.

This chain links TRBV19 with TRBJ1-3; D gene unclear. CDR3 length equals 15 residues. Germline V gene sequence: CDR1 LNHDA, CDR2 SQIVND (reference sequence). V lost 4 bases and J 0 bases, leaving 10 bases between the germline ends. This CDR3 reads CASSKGVNSGNTIYF. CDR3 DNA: TGTGCCAGTAGTAAAGGTGTCAACTCTGGAAACACCATATATTTT.

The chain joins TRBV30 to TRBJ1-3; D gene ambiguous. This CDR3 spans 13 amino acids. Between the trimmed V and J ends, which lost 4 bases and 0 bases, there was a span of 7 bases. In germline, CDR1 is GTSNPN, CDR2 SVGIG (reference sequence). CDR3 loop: CAWKQNSGNTIYF. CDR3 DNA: TGTGCCTGGAAACAAAACTCTGGAAACACCATATATTTT.

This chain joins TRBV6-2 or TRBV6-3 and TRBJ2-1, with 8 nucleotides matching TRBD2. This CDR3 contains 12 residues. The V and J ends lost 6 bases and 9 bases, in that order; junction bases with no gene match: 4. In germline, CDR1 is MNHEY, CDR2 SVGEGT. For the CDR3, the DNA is TGTGCCAGCAGCCGACTAGCGATTGAGCAGTTCTTC. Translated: CASSRLAIEQFF.

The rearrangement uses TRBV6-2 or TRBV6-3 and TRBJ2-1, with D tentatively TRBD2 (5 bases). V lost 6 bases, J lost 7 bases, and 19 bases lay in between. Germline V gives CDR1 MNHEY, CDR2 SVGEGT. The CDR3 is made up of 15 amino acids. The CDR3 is CASSLGSGWRNEQFF. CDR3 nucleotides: TGTGCCAGCAGCCTCGGGTCTGGTTGGAGGAATGAGCAGTTCTTC.

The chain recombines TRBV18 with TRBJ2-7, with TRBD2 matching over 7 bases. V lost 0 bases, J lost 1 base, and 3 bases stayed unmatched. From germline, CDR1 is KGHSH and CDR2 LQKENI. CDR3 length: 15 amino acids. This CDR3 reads CASSPPGGASYEQYF. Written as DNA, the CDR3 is TGTGCCAGCTCACCACCGGGAGGGGCGTCCTACGAGCAGTACTTC.

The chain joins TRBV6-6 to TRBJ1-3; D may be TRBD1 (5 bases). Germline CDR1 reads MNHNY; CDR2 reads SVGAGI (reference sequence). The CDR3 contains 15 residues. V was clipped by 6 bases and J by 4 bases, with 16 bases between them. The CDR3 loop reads CASSLGGSSGNTIYF. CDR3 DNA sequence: TGTGCCAGCAGCCTCGGGGGGAGTTCGGGAAACACCATATATTTT.

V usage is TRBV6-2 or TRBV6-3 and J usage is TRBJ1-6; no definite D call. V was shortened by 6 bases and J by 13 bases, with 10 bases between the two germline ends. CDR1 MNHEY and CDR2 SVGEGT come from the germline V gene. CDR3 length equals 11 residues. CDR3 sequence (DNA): TGTGCCAGCAGCCAAACGACGCCCCTCCACTTT. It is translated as CASSQTTPLHF.

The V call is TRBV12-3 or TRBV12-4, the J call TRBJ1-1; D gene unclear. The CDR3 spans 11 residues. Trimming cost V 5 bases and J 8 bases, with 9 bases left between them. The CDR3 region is CASSPNREAFF. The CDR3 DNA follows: TGTGCCAGCAGTCCGAATCGAGAAGCTTTCTTT.

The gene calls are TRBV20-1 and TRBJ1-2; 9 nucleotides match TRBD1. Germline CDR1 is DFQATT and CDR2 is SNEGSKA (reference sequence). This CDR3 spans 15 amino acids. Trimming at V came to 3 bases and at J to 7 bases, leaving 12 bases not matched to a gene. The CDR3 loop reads CSASPTGQGQAGYTF. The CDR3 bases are TGCAGTGCTAGTCCGACCGGACAGGGGCAGGCTGGCTACACCTTC.

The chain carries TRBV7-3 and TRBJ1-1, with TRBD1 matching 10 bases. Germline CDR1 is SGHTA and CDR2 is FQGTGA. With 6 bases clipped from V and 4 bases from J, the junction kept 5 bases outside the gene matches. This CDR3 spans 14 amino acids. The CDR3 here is CASRQTGGGTEAFF. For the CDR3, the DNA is TGTGCCAGCAGACAGACAGGGGGCGGCACTGAAGCTTTCTTT.

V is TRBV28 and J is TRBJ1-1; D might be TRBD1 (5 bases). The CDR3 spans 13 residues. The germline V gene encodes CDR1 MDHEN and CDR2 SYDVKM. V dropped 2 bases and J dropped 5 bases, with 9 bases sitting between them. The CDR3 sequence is CASSLIGETEAFF. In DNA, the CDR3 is TGTGCCAGCAGTTTAATAGGGGAGACTGAAGCTTTCTTT.

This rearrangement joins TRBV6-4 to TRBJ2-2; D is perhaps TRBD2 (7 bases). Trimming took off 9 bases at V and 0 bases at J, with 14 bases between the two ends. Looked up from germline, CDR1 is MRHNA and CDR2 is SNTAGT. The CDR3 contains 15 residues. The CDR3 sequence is CASGKGGANTGELFF. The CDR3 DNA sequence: TGTGCCAGTGGTAAAGGGGGGGCGAACACCGGGGAGCTGTTTTTT.

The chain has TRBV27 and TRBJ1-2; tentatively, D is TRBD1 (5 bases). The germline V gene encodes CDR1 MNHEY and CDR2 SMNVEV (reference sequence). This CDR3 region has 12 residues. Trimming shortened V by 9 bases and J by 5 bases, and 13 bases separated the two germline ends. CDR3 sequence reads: CARRDARYGYTF. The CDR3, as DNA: TGTGCCAGAAGGGACGCCCGGTATGGCTACACCTTC.

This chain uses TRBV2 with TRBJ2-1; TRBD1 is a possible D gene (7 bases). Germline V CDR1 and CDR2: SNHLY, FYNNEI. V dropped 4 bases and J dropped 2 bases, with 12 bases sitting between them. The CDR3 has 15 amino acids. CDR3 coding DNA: TGTGCCAGCAGTGGACCAGGGGGGCCCTACAATGAGCAGTTCTTC. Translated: CASSGPGGPYNEQFF.

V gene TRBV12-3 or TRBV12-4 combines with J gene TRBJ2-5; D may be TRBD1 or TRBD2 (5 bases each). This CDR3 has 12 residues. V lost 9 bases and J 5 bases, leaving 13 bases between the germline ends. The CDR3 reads CASRGEGETQYF. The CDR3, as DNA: TGTGCCAGTAGAGGAGAGGGGGAGACCCAGTACTTC.

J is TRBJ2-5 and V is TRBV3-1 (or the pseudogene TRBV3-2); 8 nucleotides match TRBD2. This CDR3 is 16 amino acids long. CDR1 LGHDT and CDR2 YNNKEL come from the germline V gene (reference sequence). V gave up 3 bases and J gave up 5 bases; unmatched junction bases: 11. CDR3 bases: TGTGCCAGCAGCCATTCACGGGGGGGGTCATTTGAGACCCAGTACTTC. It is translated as CASSHSRGGSFETQYF.

CDR3 amino acids: CASSLGTGALRQPQHF. CDR3 in DNA: TGTGCCAGCAGCTTAGGGACAGGGGCTTTGCGTCAGCCCCAGCATTTT. This sequence joins TRBV7-9 and TRBJ1-5; 9 bases line up with TRBD1. Looked up from germline, CDR1 is SEHNR and CDR2 is FQNEAQ (reference sequence). V trimming: 1 base; J trimming: 6 bases; junction bases outside the gene matches: 7. This CDR3 is 16 amino acids long.

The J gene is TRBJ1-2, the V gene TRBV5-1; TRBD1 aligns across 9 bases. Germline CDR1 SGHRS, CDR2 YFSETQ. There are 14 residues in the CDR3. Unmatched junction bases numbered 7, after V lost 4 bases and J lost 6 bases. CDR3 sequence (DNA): TGCGCCAGCAGCCTTCAGACAGGGGGAGATGGCTACACCTTC. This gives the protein CASSLQTGGDGYTF.

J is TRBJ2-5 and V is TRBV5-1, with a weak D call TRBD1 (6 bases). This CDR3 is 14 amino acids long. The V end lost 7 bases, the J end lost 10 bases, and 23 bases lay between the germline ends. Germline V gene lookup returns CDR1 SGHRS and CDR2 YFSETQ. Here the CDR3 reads CASWPGHGRGGQYF. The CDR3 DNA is TGCGCCAGCTGGCCGGGACACGGCCGAGGTGGCCAGTACTTC.